A selection of T cell receptor beta chains follows, all from one sample in a study of blood T cell repertoires in COVID-19. Profiling relied on immunoSEQ multiplex PCR, and the TCRdb table lists in-frame clones only, not all of them. The data contain roughly 42,000 clones, nearly 90% of them seen just once; the ten biggest clones take up approximately 4.6%. The specimen was peripheral blood. The receptors here all came from a man in his fifties or sixties with acute or convalescent COVID-19. Both conserved end residues are part of each CDR3. The order of the fields is V gene, clone size, CDR3 length, D gene, J gene, CDR3 DNA, CDR3 protein. D genes are given only for firm matches. Some rows have no size entry. The others give once, few or many, or a class for an expanded clone.

TRBV5-6	.	18	TRBD1	TRBJ2-1	TGTGCCAGCAGCTTGGAGGGGGCCTCTCCTGTTCCCTACAATGAGCAGTTCTTC	CASSLEGASPVPYNEQFF
TRBV5-6	.	14	.	TRBJ1-1	TGTGCCAGCAGCGAGCGTTTAATGAACACTGAAGCTTTCTTT	CASSERLMNTEAFF
TRBV24-1	once	16	.	TRBJ2-2	TGTGCCACCAGGGAAACAGGGGGGGCCCACACCGGGGAGCTGTTTTTT	CATRETGGAHTGELFF
TRBV6-2/TRBV6-3	.	18	TRBD2	TRBJ2-5	TGTGCCAGCAGTTACTCGAATATAGCTAGCGGGGGGAGAGAGACCCAGTACTTC	CASSYSNIASGGRETQYF
TRBV6-6	once	18	.	TRBJ2-2	TGTGCCAGCAGTCCCTACCCTCCCCTAGTAGATAACACCGGGGAGCTGTTTTTT	CASSPYPPLVDNTGELFF
TRBV12-3/TRBV12-4	.	12	TRBD1	TRBJ2-7	TGTGCCAGCGGGGACAGGGCCTACGAGCAGTACTTC	CASGDRAYEQYF
TRBV2	.	16	.	TRBJ1-2	TGTGCCAGCAGTTACCAGGGGTTCGGGACTAACTATGGCTACACCTTC	CASSYQGFGTNYGYTF
TRBV24-1	.	15	TRBD1	TRBJ1-5	TGTGCCACCAGTGATACAGGGGCTCTAGGTCAGCCCCAGCATTTT	CATSDTGALGQPQHF
TRBV7-9	.	18	TRBD2	TRBJ2-1	TGTGCCAGCAGCATTAGCGGGGGGCCAACTTCCTCCTACAATGAGCAGTTCTTC	CASSISGGPTSSYNEQFF
TRBV5-4	.	17	.	TRBJ1-1	TGTGCCAGCAGCTTGATGCGAGCGGTAGAGCTGAACACTGAAGCTTTCTTT	CASSLMRAVELNTEAFF
TRBV5-1	few	14	.	TRBJ1-1	TGCGCCAGCAGCTTAAGGGGCGTGAACACTGAAGCTTTCTTT	CASSLRGVNTEAFF
TRBV7-8	once	16	.	TRBJ1-6	TGTGCCAGCAGCTTGGCGGGGGGCTCTTTTACTTCACCCCTCCATTTT	CASSLAGGSFTSPLHF
TRBV21-1	.	16	.	TRBJ2-7	TGTGCCAGCAGCAAAGTTCGCCTAGCGTGTTCGTACGAGCAGTACTTC	CASSKVRLACSYEQYF
TRBV6-5	once	14	.	TRBJ1-5	TGTGCCAGCAGTTACCGAACAGACAATCAGCCCCAGCATTTT	CASSYRTDNQPQHF
TRBV10-2	.	16	.	TRBJ2-1	TGCGCCAGCAGTGCAATCCAAGGAAGGGGTTACAATGAGCAGTTCTTC	CASSAIQGRGYNEQFF
TRBV12-3/TRBV12-4	.	13	.	TRBJ1-2	TGTGCCAGCAGCCGTCCGGGACTCTATGGCTACACCTTC	CASSRPGLYGYTF
TRBV6-6	.	14	TRBD1	TRBJ2-3	TGTGCCAGCAGCAGGGGACAGAACACAGATACGCAGTATTTT	CASSRGQNTDTQYF
TRBV7-7	.	14	TRBD2	TRBJ2-7	TGTGCCAGCAGCTTAGGTGCCGGGGAGGGGGAGCAGTACTTC	CASSLGAGEGEQYF
TRBV12-3/TRBV12-4	.	13	.	TRBJ2-7	TGTGCCAGCAGTTTAAAAGCTTACTACGAGCAGTACTTC	CASSLKAYYEQYF
TRBV18	.	15	TRBD2	TRBJ2-3	TGTGCCAGCTCACCACTCGGGACTAGCAAAGATACGCAGTATTTT	CASSPLGTSKDTQYF
TRBV27	.	15	TRBD1	TRBJ1-6	TGTGCCAGCAGTTTATTGACAGGGGTAGGATCCTCCCTCCACTTT	CASSLLTGVGSSLHF
TRBV25-1	few	18	TRBD2	TRBJ2-3	TGTGCCAGCAGTGAGGGGGGGACTAGCGGGGTGAGCACAGATACGCAGTATTTT	CASSEGGTSGVSTDTQYF
TRBV5-1	.	15	TRBD1	TRBJ1-2	TGCGCCAGCAGCTTGGTGGGACAGGGTGCTAATGGCTACACCTTC	CASSLVGQGANGYTF
TRBV15	.	13	.	TRBJ2-7	TGTGCCACCAGCAGAGACCCGCGATACGAGCAGTACTTC	CATSRDPRYEQYF
TRBV25-1	once	12	.	TRBJ2-1	TGTGCCAGCAGTGGTTCCCCAAATGAGCAGTTCTTC	CASSGSPNEQFF
TRBV5-4	.	13	.	TRBJ2-5	TGTGCCAGCAACTGGGCAGGGGAAGAGACCCAGTACTTC	CASNWAGEETQYF
TRBV10-3	.	15	.	TRBJ1-2	TGTGCCATCACCCGAGCGGCGGGCTCCCATTATGGCTACACCTTC	CAITRAAGSHYGYTF
TRBV6-5	.	14	.	TRBJ2-3	TGTGCCAGCAAGTTAGCGGTAAACACAGATACGCAGTATTTT	CASKLAVNTDTQYF
TRBV4-3	.	17	TRBD2	TRBJ2-5	TGCGCCAGCAGCCAAAGGCTAGCGGGGGGAACGGGAGAGACCCAGTACTTC	CASSQRLAGGTGETQYF
TRBV19	once	15	TRBD2	TRBJ2-7	TGTGCCAGTAGTAGCCAGTGGCGGGGGGCCTACGAGCAGTACTTC	CASSSQWRGAYEQYF
TRBV4-2	.	23	.	TRBJ2-3	TGTGCCAGCAGCCCAAAGGTCGGCGGGGTTATTCTGGGGCTTGGGTTTGGCACAGATACGCAGTATTTT	CASSPKVGGVILGLGFGTDTQYF
TRBV5-8	once	11	TRBD1	TRBJ1-4	TGTGCCAGCAGCTTGTGGGACAGGCAACTGTTT	CASSLWDRQLF
TRBV9	.	15	.	TRBJ1-1	TGTGCCAGCAGCGTGATGGCAGGGATGAACACTGAAGCTTTCTTT	CASSVMAGMNTEAFF